Listed below are T cell receptor beta chains from one sample, sequenced in a study of cytomegalovirus exposure and HLA in healthy donors. Data came from immunoSEQ multiplex PCR; TCRdb stores just in-frame clones and leaves some out. The sample carries more than 80,000 clones, 70% to 75% recorded once. Sample: PBMCs. The receptors derive from a female donor in good health and CMV-seronegative. Each CDR3 is given with its conserved first and last residue. Fields, in order: CDR3 protein, CDR3 DNA, V gene, D gene, clone size, J gene. A D gene is named only where the DNA matches it firmly. Clone size appears in some rows only: once, few, many, or a class for an expanded clone.

CDR3aa: CASSLPLTGGGYTF
CDR3nt: TGTGCCAGCAGTTTACCTCTGACAGGGGGTGGCTACACCTTC
v_gene: TRBV28
d_gene: TRBD1
abundance: few
j_gene: TRBJ1-2

CDR3aa: CASSLGRGYYEQYF
CDR3nt: TGTGCCAGCAGCTTGGGCAGGGGCTATTACGAGCAGTACTTC
v_gene: TRBV5-8
d_gene: .
abundance: .
j_gene: TRBJ2-7

CDR3aa: CASSLALAGGNEQFF
CDR3nt: TGTGCCAGCAGCTTAGCACTAGCGGGAGGTAATGAGCAGTTCTTC
v_gene: TRBV7-2
d_gene: TRBD2
abundance: .
j_gene: TRBJ2-1

CDR3aa: CASSIVGQFYEQYF
CDR3nt: TGTGCCAGTAGTATCGTCGGACAGTTCTACGAGCAGTACTTC
v_gene: TRBV19
d_gene: .
abundance: once
j_gene: TRBJ2-7

CDR3aa: CASSQDNIRGDYGYTF
CDR3nt: TGCGCCAGCAGCCAAGATAATATCCGGGGAGACTATGGCTACACCTTC
v_gene: TRBV4-3
d_gene: .
abundance: .
j_gene: TRBJ1-2

CDR3aa: CASSWGRTWVGKLFF
CDR3nt: TGTGCCAGCAGTTGGGGGAGGACCTGGGTAGGGAAACTGTTTTTT
v_gene: TRBV28
d_gene: .
abundance: .
j_gene: TRBJ1-4

CDR3aa: CASSLQGPDNEQFF
CDR3nt: TGCGCCAGCAGCTTGCAGGGCCCGGACAATGAGCAGTTCTTC
v_gene: TRBV5-1
d_gene: .
abundance: .
j_gene: TRBJ2-1

CDR3aa: CASSLEPGGDTEAFF
CDR3nt: TGCGCCAGCAGCTTGGAGCCGGGGGGGGACACTGAAGCTTTCTTT
v_gene: TRBV5-1
d_gene: .
abundance: .
j_gene: TRBJ1-1

CDR3aa: CASSLPESRGTQYF
CDR3nt: TGTGCCAGCAGCCTCCCGGAGAGCCGAGGGACCCAGTACTTC
v_gene: TRBV5-4
d_gene: .
abundance: .
j_gene: TRBJ2-5

CDR3aa: CASSPQGAYPYEQYF
CDR3nt: TGTGCCAGCAGTCCTCAGGGGGCGTATCCCTACGAGCAGTACTTC
v_gene: TRBV28
d_gene: TRBD1
abundance: .
j_gene: TRBJ2-7

CDR3aa: CASSLFRGMGNEQFF
CDR3nt: TGTGCCAGCAGCCTTTTCAGGGGGATGGGGAATGAGCAGTTCTTC
v_gene: TRBV7-6
d_gene: TRBD1
abundance: .
j_gene: TRBJ2-1